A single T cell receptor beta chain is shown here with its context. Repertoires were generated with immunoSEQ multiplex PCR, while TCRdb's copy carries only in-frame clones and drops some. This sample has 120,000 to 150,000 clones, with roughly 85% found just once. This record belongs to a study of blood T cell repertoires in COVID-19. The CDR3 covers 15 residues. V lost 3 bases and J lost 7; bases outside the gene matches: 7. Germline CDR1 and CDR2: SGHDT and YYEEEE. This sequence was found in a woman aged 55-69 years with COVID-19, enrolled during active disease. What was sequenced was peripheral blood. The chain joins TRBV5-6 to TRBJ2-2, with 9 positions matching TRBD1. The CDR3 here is CASSWGTGSSGELFF. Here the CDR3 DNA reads TGTGCCAGCAGCTGGGGGACAGGGAGTAGCGGGGAGCTGTTTTTT.